The subject of this entry is one TCR beta chain. Its target is unknown. The sample is drawn from a study of T cells in Graves' hyperthyroidism and ophthalmopathy. General observations from the study: Blood held most thyroid clonotypes expanded above 0.001 frequency.

The investigators amplified TCR beta CDR3 regions from RNA transcripts. The TCR CDR3 was amplified in a first-round RT-PCR using the HTBI primer set. From the multiplex PCR reads, TCRdb called clonotypes with MiXCR, one entry per CDR3 protein. The repertoire holds hundreds of thousands of distinct CDR3 sequences, with just over 45% as singletons. Diagnoses used clinical symptoms, serum thyroxine and TRAb, thyroid ultrasound and orbital computed tomography. The CDR3 spans 15 residues. Trimming stripped 3 bases from V and 2 bases from J, with 14 bases between. Germline CDR1 and CDR2: LNHNV and YYDKDF (reference sequence).

Material for sequencing was peripheral blood or thyroid tissue (not recorded which). V and J are TRBV15 and TRBJ2-7; TRBD1 might be the D (5 bases). This sequence originates from a woman aged 18-29 years with Graves' hyperthyroidism. This CDR3 is CATSSVPDTTYEQYF. The CDR3 DNA follows: TGTGCCACCAGCAGCGTTCCGGACACGACCTACGAGCAGTACTTC.